These T cell receptor beta chains were read from a single sample in a study of T cell responses to AZD1222 COVID-19 vaccine. Produced via immunoSEQ multiplex PCR; TCRdb's table is partial and in-frame only. The profile shows fewer than 200,000 clones, about 90% of them singletons. The sequencing here drew on peripheral blood, taken on day 0 of AZD1222 vaccination. The receptors were sampled from an adult in good health. CDR3s include the opening cysteine and the closing phenylalanine or tryptophan. D genes are given only for firm matches. The size entry is marked missing in some rows and otherwise reads once, few, many or a size class.

v_gene: TRBV5-1
d_gene: NA
j_gene: TRBJ1-1
abundance: NA
CDR3nt: TGCGCCAGCAGCTTGGGTATGGGGGCTCCCGCTAACACTGAAGCTTTCTTT
CDR3aa: CASSLGMGAPANTEAFF

v_gene: TRBV5-1
d_gene: NA
j_gene: TRBJ2-7
abundance: NA
CDR3nt: TGCGCCAGCAGCTTGGAATTTGCTACATACGAGCAGTACTTC
CDR3aa: CASSLEFATYEQYF

v_gene: TRBV6-2/TRBV6-3
d_gene: NA
j_gene: TRBJ2-7
abundance: NA
CDR3nt: TGTGCCAGCAGTTACGGACACGTGGGGGCGCTTTCCTACGAGCAGTACTTC
CDR3aa: CASSYGHVGALSYEQYF

v_gene: TRBV11-2
d_gene: NA
j_gene: TRBJ2-1
abundance: NA
CDR3nt: TGTGCCAGCAGCTCTAATAGCGGCTACAATGAGCAGTTCTTC
CDR3aa: CASSSNSGYNEQFF

v_gene: TRBV11-1
d_gene: NA
j_gene: TRBJ1-1
abundance: NA
CDR3nt: TGTGCCAGCAGCCAGACAGGAGCTTACACTGAAGCTTTCTTT
CDR3aa: CASSQTGAYTEAFF

v_gene: TRBV11-2
d_gene: NA
j_gene: TRBJ1-2
abundance: NA
CDR3nt: TGTGCCAGCAGCTCGCTGGGGAGGAGCTCCTATGGCTACACCTTC
CDR3aa: CASSSLGRSSYGYTF

v_gene: TRBV7-2
d_gene: TRBD1
j_gene: TRBJ2-2
abundance: NA
CDR3nt: TGTGCCAGCAGGATTACGGGACAGGCCCACAACGGGGAGCTGTTTTTT
CDR3aa: CASRITGQAHNGELFF

v_gene: TRBV6-2/TRBV6-3
d_gene: NA
j_gene: TRBJ1-1
abundance: NA
CDR3nt: TGTGCCAGCAGTTACCCCCAGGGAGGGGGGAACACTGAAGCTTTCTTT
CDR3aa: CASSYPQGGGNTEAFF

v_gene: TRBV19
d_gene: NA
j_gene: TRBJ1-2
abundance: NA
CDR3nt: TGTGCCAGTATCCCCAGGGGTGGCTATGGCTACACCTTC
CDR3aa: CASIPRGGYGYTF

v_gene: TRBV30
d_gene: NA
j_gene: TRBJ1-1
abundance: NA
CDR3nt: TGTGCCTGGAGTGCCCACGTCATAACATCTGAAGCTTTCTTT
CDR3aa: CAWSAHVITSEAFF

v_gene: TRBV18
d_gene: NA
j_gene: TRBJ1-5
abundance: NA
CDR3nt: TGTGCCAGCTCATTAACGGCAGGATTAAAGGCGGGCAATCAGCCCCAGCATTTT
CDR3aa: CASSLTAGLKAGNQPQHF

v_gene: TRBV3-1/TRBV3-2
d_gene: TRBD2
j_gene: TRBJ2-1
abundance: NA
CDR3nt: TGTGCCAGCAGCCAAGACCTAGCGGGAGTTGGTAATGAGCAGTTCTTC
CDR3aa: CASSQDLAGVGNEQFF

v_gene: TRBV2
d_gene: NA
j_gene: TRBJ2-7
abundance: NA
CDR3nt: TGTGCCAGCATGGGATACGAGCAGTACTTC
CDR3aa: CASMGYEQYF

v_gene: TRBV4-3
d_gene: TRBD1
j_gene: TRBJ2-3
abundance: NA
CDR3nt: TGCGCCAGCAGCCAGGACACAGGGGCAGGAGATACGCAGTATTTT
CDR3aa: CASSQDTGAGDTQYF

v_gene: TRBV7-2
d_gene: TRBD1
j_gene: TRBJ1-3
abundance: NA
CDR3nt: TGTGCCAGCAGCCGTACGGGACAGGTGAACACCATATATTTT
CDR3aa: CASSRTGQVNTIYF

v_gene: TRBV27
d_gene: NA
j_gene: TRBJ2-2
abundance: NA
CDR3nt: TGTGCCACCAGCCTCTGGGGGAGAGACACCGGGGAGCTGTTTTTT
CDR3aa: CATSLWGRDTGELFF

v_gene: TRBV18
d_gene: NA
j_gene: TRBJ1-2
abundance: NA
CDR3nt: TGTGCCAGCTCACGGGCCGTCTATGGCTACACCTTC
CDR3aa: CASSRAVYGYTF

v_gene: TRBV7-6
d_gene: TRBD2
j_gene: TRBJ2-1
abundance: NA
CDR3nt: TGTGCCAGCAGACTTAGCGGGGATTCCTACAATGAGCAGTTCTTC
CDR3aa: CASRLSGDSYNEQFF

v_gene: TRBV9
d_gene: NA
j_gene: TRBJ1-2
abundance: NA
CDR3nt: TGTGCCAGCAGCCCCGACGGGGACTATGGCTACACCTTC
CDR3aa: CASSPDGDYGYTF

v_gene: TRBV5-6
d_gene: NA
j_gene: TRBJ1-1
abundance: NA
CDR3nt: TGTGCCAGCAGCTCCCGGGGACGGCTGAACACTGAAGCTTTCTTT
CDR3aa: CASSSRGRLNTEAFF

v_gene: TRBV5-1
d_gene: NA
j_gene: TRBJ1-4
abundance: few
CDR3nt: TGCGCCAGCAGCTTGGCTGGGGGGACTAATGAAAAACTGTTTTTT
CDR3aa: CASSLAGGTNEKLFF

v_gene: TRBV6-5
d_gene: NA
j_gene: TRBJ1-2
abundance: NA
CDR3nt: TGTGCCAGCAGTTCGCGCTGGGGAGCTCAGGATGGCTACACCTTC
CDR3aa: CASSSRWGAQDGYTF

v_gene: TRBV19
d_gene: NA
j_gene: TRBJ2-1
abundance: once
CDR3nt: TGTGCCAGTAGTATAGAGGGTAAAGGGAACAATGAGCAGTTCTTC
CDR3aa: CASSIEGKGNNEQFF

v_gene: TRBV20-1
d_gene: NA
j_gene: TRBJ1-2
abundance: NA
CDR3nt: TGCAGTGCTAGTGGTCGGGGGCATAGGGGCTACACCTTC
CDR3aa: CSASGRGHRGYTF

v_gene: TRBV28
d_gene: NA
j_gene: TRBJ1-6
abundance: NA
CDR3nt: TGTGCCAGCAGCAGGAAAGACAATAATTCACCCCTCCACTTT
CDR3aa: CASSRKDNNSPLHF

v_gene: TRBV11-2
d_gene: TRBD1
j_gene: TRBJ1-2
abundance: NA
CDR3nt: TGTGCCAGCAGCTTAGGGCTAAGGGACAGCTATGGCTACACCTTC
CDR3aa: CASSLGLRDSYGYTF

v_gene: TRBV2
d_gene: NA
j_gene: TRBJ2-5
abundance: NA
CDR3nt: TGTGCCAGCAGCACCGGGGGTGATTGGGCCCAGTACTTC
CDR3aa: CASSTGGDWAQYF

v_gene: TRBV6-5
d_gene: TRBD1
j_gene: TRBJ1-1
abundance: NA
CDR3nt: TGTGCCAGCAGTCCTGGAGGGGGCGACACTGAAGCTTTCTTT
CDR3aa: CASSPGGGDTEAFF

v_gene: TRBV7-2
d_gene: NA
j_gene: TRBJ2-1
abundance: NA
CDR3nt: TGTGCCAGCAGCTTAGAGGCGGCGGTCGTTTGGTCCTACAATGAGCAGTTCTTC
CDR3aa: CASSLEAAVVWSYNEQFF

v_gene: TRBV7-8
d_gene: NA
j_gene: TRBJ2-4
abundance: NA
CDR3nt: TGTGCCAGCAGCACCCGCCGAGGGGTGGGTGGGGCCGGAAACATTCAGTACTTC
CDR3aa: CASSTRRGVGGAGNIQYF

v_gene: TRBV7-2
d_gene: TRBD2
j_gene: TRBJ2-3
abundance: few
CDR3nt: TGTGCCAGCAGCTTAAGTTCGAGCGGGAGTTCAGATACGCAGTATTTT
CDR3aa: CASSLSSSGSSDTQYF

v_gene: TRBV9
d_gene: NA
j_gene: TRBJ1-1
abundance: NA
CDR3nt: TGTGCCAGCAGCGTAGAAATCCTTGGGAACACTGAAGCTTTCTTT
CDR3aa: CASSVEILGNTEAFF

v_gene: TRBV7-9
d_gene: NA
j_gene: TRBJ2-3
abundance: NA
CDR3nt: TGTGCCAGCAGCTTAGACGGCTTCGGGGGCACAGATACGCAGTATTTT
CDR3aa: CASSLDGFGGTDTQYF